A selection of T cell receptor beta chains follows, all from one sample in a study of cytomegalovirus exposure and HLA in healthy donors. The data were produced by immunoSEQ multiplex PCR, yet TCRdb's version contains in-frame clones alone and is incomplete. The sample lists 120,000 or so clones, 70% to 90% occurring once. The sample was PBMCs. The receptors shown here come from a woman aged 18-29 years in good health and CMV-seronegative. Both conserved end residues are part of each CDR3. A D gene is named only where the DNA matches it firmly.

V gene,J gene,D gene,CDR3 protein
TRBV16,TRBJ1-4,TRBD1,CASSLGTVREKLFF
TRBV11-2,TRBJ2-3,TRBD2,CASSLGPGTSGEDTQYF
TRBV6-6,TRBJ2-7,.,CASSYPGGGAQYF
TRBV19,TRBJ2-5,TRBD2,CASSMGPASGSETQYF
TRBV29-1,TRBJ1-3,.,CSVEDPMETGNTIYF
TRBV29-1,TRBJ2-5,TRBD2,CSVRGMGGYQETQYF
TRBV28,TRBJ2-1,TRBD2,CASSRAGAYYNEQFF
TRBV19,TRBJ2-5,.,CASSPGMETQYF
TRBV2,TRBJ1-3,.,CASRTDISGNTIYF
TRBV11-3,TRBJ2-3,TRBD2,CASSLDETSGGTDTQYF
TRBV5-6,TRBJ2-7,TRBD1,CASSLTGGMVYEQYF
TRBV21-1,TRBJ2-1,.,CASSITSRGWWSSGRPNNEQFF
TRBV4-1,TRBJ2-1,.,CASSQAGLYNEQFF
TRBV7-8,TRBJ1-4,.,CASSFSPATRNEKLFF
TRBV11-2,TRBJ2-5,.,CASSLTGTQQETQYF
TRBV5-1,TRBJ2-7,.,CASSLGRPTNYEQYF
TRBV7-8,TRBJ2-1,TRBD1,CASSLMSGTEIYNEQFF
TRBV29-1,TRBJ2-3,.,CSSKGVGGDTQYF
TRBV19,TRBJ1-2,.,CASSAEKTVNYGYTF
TRBV9,TRBJ2-1,.,CASSPQGMSYNEQFF
TRBV27,TRBJ1-6,.,CASRRAGASYNSPLHF
TRBV6-1,TRBJ1-2,TRBD1,CASGPSGGYGYTF
TRBV5-4,TRBJ2-7,TRBD2,CASSLFSSGVTLPPYEQYF
TRBV5-1,TRBJ2-5,TRBD2,CASSTIAGVAQETQYF
TRBV7-8,TRBJ2-7,.,CASSLGHTYEQYF
TRBV9,TRBJ1-3,TRBD1,CASSQNTGAGNTIYF
TRBV18,TRBJ1-5,.,CASSPGQNSNQPQHF
TRBV18,TRBJ1-1,.,CASSPSITGPNTEAFF
TRBV29-1,TRBJ2-3,.,CSVEPGADTQYF
TRBV19,TRBJ2-2,.,CASSASGGSVNGELFF
TRBV11-3,TRBJ2-1,TRBD2,CASSLGAGGDNEQFF
TRBV28,TRBJ1-1,.,CASSLKRGLTEAFF
TRBV30,TRBJ1-6,TRBD1,CAWSPKATGGALNSPLHF
TRBV5-1,TRBJ1-1,TRBD1,CASRDTGQGANTEAFF
TRBV6-5,TRBJ1-6,TRBD1,CASRSGGPPNSPLHF
TRBV30,TRBJ2-1,TRBD2,CAWNTAGGIYNEQFF
TRBV7-8,TRBJ2-6,TRBD1,CASSLTGRGANVLTF
TRBV7-8,TRBJ1-4,TRBD1,CASSGRQGSDEKLFF
TRBV6-6,TRBJ1-2,TRBD1,CASSRDRGHGYTF
TRBV10-3,TRBJ1-1,TRBD1,CAISEGQGAVMNTEAFF
TRBV5-1,TRBJ2-7,.,CASSLATGSYEQYF
TRBV18,TRBJ1-1,TRBD1,CASSRGQITEAFF
TRBV7-8,TRBJ2-1,TRBD2,CASSIGRLAGGVNEQFF
TRBV12-2,TRBJ2-7,.,CASRLIDGTPAGGRESEQYF
TRBV2,TRBJ1-2,.,CASRGPDGGGYYGYTF
TRBV7-6,TRBJ2-2,TRBD1,CASTENRGPGELFF
TRBV13,TRBJ2-4,.,CASSLGGNIQYF
TRBV7-9,TRBJ2-7,TRBD2,CASSLFLAGVYEQYF
TRBV7-9,TRBJ2-2,TRBD2,CASSLKRGGVGELFF
TRBV28,TRBJ1-1,.,CASKTDLNTEAFF
TRBV5-1,TRBJ1-4,.,CASSATSGNSEKLFF